In its sample, the clone carrying this T cell receptor (beta chain) was seen a few times. This record belongs to a study of blood T cell repertoires in COVID-19. The overall study: The origin of the acute and convalescent COVID-19 samples was the United States, Italy and Spain. The cDNA or gDNA used as material had been derived from T cells, B-cell-depleted T cells, or PBMCs.

The length of the CDR3 is 14 residues. V lost 4 bases to trimming and J lost 5 bases, with 15 bases between them. Per the original data handling: Estimation of nucleated cell counts was performed using reference gene primer amplification. TCRdb's table, derived via immunoSEQ multiplex PCR, lists solely in-frame clones and lacks some. The V and J calls and clone size come from that table; D and trimming were worked out from the DNA. The table includes around 140,000 clones, about 88% detected once. Sequencing input: peripheral blood. The receptor was isolated from a human donor with acute or convalescent COVID-19. The donor label of this sample is uncertain. The chain couples TRBV5-3 to TRBJ1-1; no reliable D call. Being an ORF, TRBV5-3 has a function that is uncertain. In DNA, the CDR3 is TGTGCCAGAAGCCCCAGGCCCGCGGGGACTGAAGCTTTCTTT. Its protein product is CARSPRPAGTEAFF.